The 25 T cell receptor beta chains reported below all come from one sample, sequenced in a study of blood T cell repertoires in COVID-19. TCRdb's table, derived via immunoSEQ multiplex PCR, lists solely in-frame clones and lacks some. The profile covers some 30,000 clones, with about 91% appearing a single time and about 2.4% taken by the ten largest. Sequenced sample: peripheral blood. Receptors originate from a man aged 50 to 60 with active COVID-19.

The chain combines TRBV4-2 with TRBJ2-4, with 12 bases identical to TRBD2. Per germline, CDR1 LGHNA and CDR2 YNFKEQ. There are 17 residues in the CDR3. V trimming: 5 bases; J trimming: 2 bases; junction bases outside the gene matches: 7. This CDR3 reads CASSSGLAGSTKNIQYF. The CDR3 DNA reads TGTGCCAGCAGCTCAGGACTAGCGGGAAGCACCAAAAACATTCAGTACTTC.

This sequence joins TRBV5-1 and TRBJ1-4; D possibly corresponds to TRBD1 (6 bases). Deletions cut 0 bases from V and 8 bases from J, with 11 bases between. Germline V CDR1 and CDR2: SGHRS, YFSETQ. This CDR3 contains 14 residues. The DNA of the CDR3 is TGCGCCAGCAGCTTGGAGGGGGTCAAAGAAAAACTGTTTTTT. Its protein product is CASSLEGVKEKLFF.

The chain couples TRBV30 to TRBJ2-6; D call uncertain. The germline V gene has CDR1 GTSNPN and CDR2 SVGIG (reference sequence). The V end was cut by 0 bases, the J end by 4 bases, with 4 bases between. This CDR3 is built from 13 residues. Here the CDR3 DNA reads TGTGCCTGGAGTGTCGCGGGGGCCAACGTCCTGACTTTC. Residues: CAWSVAGANVLTF.

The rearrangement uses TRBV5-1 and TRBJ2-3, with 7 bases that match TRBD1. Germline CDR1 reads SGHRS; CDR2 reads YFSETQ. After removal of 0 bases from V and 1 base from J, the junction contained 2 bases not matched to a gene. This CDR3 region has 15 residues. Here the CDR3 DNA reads TGCGCCAGCAGCTTGGATGGACAGGGCACAGATACGCAGTATTTT. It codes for CASSLDGQGTDTQYF.

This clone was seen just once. CDR3 in DNA: TGTGCCAGCAGCTTAGTAGGGAGGGGGAACACTGAAGCTTTCTTT. It encodes CASSLVGRGNTEAFF. The chain recombines TRBV11-2 with TRBJ1-1, with D possibly being TRBD1 (5 bases). Germline values: CDR1 SGHAT, CDR2 FQNNGV. This CDR3 spans 15 amino acids. The germline V and J ends were trimmed by 1 base and 1 base, with 10 bases remaining between them. Full variable domain (rest looked up from reference TRBV11-2 and TRBJ1-1): EAGVAQSPRYKIIEKRQSVAFWCNPISGHATLYWYQQILGQGPKLLIQFQNNGVVDDSQLPKDRFSAERLKGVDSTLKIQPAKLEDSAVYLCASSLVGRGNTEAFFGQGTRLTVV.

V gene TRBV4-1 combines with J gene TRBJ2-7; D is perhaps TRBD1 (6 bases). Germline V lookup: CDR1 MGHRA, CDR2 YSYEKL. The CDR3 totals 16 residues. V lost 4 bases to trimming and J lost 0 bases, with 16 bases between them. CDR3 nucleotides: TGCGCCAGCAGCCCGAAGGCCGGGACAAGCTCCTACGAGCAGTACTTC. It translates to CASSPKAGTSSYEQYF.

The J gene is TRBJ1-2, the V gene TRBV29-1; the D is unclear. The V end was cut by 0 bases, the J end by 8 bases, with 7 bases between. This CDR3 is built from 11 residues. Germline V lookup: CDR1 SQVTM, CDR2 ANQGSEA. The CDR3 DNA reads TGCAGCGTTGAAGATGCGGAGGGCTACACCTTC. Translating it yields CSVEDAEGYTF.

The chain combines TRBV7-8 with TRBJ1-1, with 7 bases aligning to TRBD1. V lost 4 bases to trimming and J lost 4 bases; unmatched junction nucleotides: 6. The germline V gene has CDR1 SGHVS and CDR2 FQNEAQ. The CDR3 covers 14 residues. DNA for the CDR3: TGTGCCAGCAGCTCGGGCAGGGGGAGCACTGAAGCTTTCTTT. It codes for CASSSGRGSTEAFF. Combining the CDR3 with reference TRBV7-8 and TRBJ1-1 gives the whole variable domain GAGVSQSPRYKVAKRGQDVALRCDPISGHVSLFWYQQALGQGPEFLTYFQNEAQLDKSGLPSDRFFAERPEGSVSTLKIQRTQQEDSAVYLCASSSGRGSTEAFFGQGTRLTVV.

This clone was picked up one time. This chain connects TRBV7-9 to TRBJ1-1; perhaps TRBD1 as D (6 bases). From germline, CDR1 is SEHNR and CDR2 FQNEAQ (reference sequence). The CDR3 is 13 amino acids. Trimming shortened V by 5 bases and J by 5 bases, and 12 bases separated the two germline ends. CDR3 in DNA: TGTGCCAGCAGCCACCAGACAGGAACTGAAGCTTTCTTT. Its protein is CASSHQTGTEAFF.

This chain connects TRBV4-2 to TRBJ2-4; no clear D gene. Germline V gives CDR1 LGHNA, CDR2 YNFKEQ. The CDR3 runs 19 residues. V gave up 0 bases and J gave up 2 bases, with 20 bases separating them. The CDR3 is CASSQDFDLSKPTKNIQYF. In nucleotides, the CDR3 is TGTGCCAGCAGCCAAGATTTTGACTTGAGTAAACCTACCAAAAACATTCAGTACTTC.

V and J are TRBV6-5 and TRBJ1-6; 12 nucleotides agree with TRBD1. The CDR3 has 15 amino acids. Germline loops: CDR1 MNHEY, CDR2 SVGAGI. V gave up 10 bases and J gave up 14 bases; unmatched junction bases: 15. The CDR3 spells CAIRAPGQGASALHF. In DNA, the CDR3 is TGTGCCATCAGAGCTCCGGGACAGGGGGCATCGGCCCTCCACTTT.

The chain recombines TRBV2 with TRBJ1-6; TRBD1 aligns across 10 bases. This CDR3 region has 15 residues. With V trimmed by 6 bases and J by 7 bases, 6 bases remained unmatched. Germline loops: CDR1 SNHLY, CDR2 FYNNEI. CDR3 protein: CASRLTGGENSPLHF. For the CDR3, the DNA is TGTGCCAGCAGATTGACAGGGGGCGAGAATTCACCCCTCCACTTT.

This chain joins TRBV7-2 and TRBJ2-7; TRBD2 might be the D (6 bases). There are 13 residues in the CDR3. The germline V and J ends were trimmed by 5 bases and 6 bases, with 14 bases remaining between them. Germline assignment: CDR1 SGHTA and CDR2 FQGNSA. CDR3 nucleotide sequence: TGTGCCAGCAGCGGGGGACTCCCTCTCGAGCAGTACTTC. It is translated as CASSGGLPLEQYF.

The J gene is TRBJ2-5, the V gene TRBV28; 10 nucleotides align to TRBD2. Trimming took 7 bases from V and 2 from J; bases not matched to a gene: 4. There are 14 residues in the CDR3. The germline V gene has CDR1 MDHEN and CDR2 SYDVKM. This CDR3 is CASTLAGLQETQYF. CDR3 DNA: TGTGCCAGCACACTAGCGGGACTTCAAGAGACCCAGTACTTC. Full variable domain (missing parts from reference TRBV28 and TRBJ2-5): DVKVTQSSRYLVKRTGEKVFLECVQDMDHENMFWYRQDPGLGLRLIYFSYDVKMKEKGDIPEGYSVSREKKERFSLILESASTNQTSMYLCASTLAGLQETQYFGPGTRLLVL.

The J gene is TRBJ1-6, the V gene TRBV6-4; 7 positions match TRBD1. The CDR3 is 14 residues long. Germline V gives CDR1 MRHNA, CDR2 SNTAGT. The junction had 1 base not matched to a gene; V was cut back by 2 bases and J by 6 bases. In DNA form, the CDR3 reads TGTGCCAGCAGTGACAGGGGGCCTAATTCACCCCTCCACTTT. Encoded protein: CASSDRGPNSPLHF.

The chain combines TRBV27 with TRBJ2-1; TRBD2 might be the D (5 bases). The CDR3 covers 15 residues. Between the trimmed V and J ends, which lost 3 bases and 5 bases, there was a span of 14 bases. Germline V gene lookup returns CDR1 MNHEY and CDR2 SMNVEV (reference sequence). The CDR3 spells CASSFGVLLNNEQFF. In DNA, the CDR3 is TGTGCCAGCAGTTTCGGGGTACTACTCAACAATGAGCAGTTCTTC.

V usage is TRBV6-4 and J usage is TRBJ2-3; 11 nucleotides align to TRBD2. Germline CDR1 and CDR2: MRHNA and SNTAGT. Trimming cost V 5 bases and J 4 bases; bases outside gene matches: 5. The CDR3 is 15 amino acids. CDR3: CASSPLAGGSDTQYF. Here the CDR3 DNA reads TGTGCCAGCAGTCCTCTAGCGGGAGGTTCAGATACGCAGTATTTT.

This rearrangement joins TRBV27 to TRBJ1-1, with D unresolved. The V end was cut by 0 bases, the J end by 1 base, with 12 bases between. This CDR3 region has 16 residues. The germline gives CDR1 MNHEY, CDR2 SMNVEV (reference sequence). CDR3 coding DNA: TGTGCCAGCAGTTTATCACGCAGGATACCGAACACTGAAGCTTTCTTT. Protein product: CASSLSRRIPNTEAFF.

CDR3 nucleotides: TGTGCCAGCAGCTTAGCGGGAACGCACAATGAGCAGTTCTTC. This sequence encodes CASSLAGTHNEQFF. The gene calls are TRBV13 and TRBJ2-1, with D maybe TRBD2 (5 bases). V lost 1 base to trimming and J lost 5 bases, with 9 bases between them. Germline values: CDR1 PRHDT, CDR2 FYEKMQ (reference sequence). The CDR3 has 14 amino acids.

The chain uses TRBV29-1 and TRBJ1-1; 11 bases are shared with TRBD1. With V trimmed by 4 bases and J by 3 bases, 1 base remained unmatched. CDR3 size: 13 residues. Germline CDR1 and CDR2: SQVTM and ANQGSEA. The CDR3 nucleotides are TGCAGCGTTGGGGACAGGGGGTACACTGAAGCTTTCTTT. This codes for CSVGDRGYTEAFF.

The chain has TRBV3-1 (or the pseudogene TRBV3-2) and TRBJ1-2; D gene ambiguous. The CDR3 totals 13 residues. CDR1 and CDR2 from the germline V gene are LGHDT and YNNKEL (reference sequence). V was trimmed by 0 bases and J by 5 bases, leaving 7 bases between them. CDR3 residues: CASSQDRVYGYTF. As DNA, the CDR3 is TGTGCCAGCAGCCAAGATCGCGTGTATGGCTACACCTTC.

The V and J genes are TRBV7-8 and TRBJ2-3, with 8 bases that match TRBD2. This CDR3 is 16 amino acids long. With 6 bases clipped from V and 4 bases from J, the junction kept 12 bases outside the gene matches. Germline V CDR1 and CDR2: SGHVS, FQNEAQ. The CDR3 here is CASSPTRGGLSDTQYF. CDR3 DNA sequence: TGTGCCAGCAGTCCGACCCGGGGGGGCCTCTCAGATACGCAGTATTTT.

CDR3 in DNA: TGTGCCAGCAGTTTATTGCCCCGGACAGGGCTCCCTGAAGCTTTCTTT. It translates to CASSLLPRTGLPEAFF. The chain is built from TRBV27 and TRBJ1-1; 8 bases are a match to TRBD1. The J segment lost 6 bases and the V segment lost 1 base, leaving 10 bases of the junction unmatched. The CDR3 length is 16 residues. Germline CDR1 reads MNHEY; CDR2 reads SMNVEV (reference sequence).

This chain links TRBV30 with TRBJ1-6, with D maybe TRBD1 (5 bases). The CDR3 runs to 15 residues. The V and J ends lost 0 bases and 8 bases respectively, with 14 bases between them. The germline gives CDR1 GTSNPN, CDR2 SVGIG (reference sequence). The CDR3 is CAWSVGREVDSPLHF. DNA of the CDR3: TGTGCCTGGAGTGTTGGCAGGGAGGTGGATTCACCCCTCCACTTT.

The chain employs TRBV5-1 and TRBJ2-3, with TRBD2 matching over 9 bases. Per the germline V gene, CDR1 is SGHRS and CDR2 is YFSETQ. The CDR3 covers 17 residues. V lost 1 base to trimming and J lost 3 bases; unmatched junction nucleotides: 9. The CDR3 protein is CASSLWSLAGATDTQYF. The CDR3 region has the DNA TGCGCCAGCAGCTTGTGGTCCTTAGCGGGGGCTACAGATACGCAGTATTTT.